The 7 T cell receptor beta chains below all came from one sample that was sequenced in a study of response to subunit inactivated influenza vaccine. In TCRdb, the RT-PCR reads were re-called with MiXCR into one record per CDR3 protein. Of about 800,000 distinct CDR3 sequences listed, 21% were seen once; the top ten hold 10%. The input for sequencing was PBMCs from blood, taken more than 4 days after vaccination. All receptors come from a man aged 45 to 65 who received an inactivated influenza vaccine.

This clonotype was seen more than once but under ten times. CDR3 nucleotide sequence: TGCAGTGCTAGACGCGGGACAAACTACGAGCAGTACTTC. Its protein is CSARRGTNYEQYF. The chain employs TRBV20-1 and TRBJ2-7, with D perhaps given as TRBD1 or TRBD2 (6 bases each). From germline, CDR1 is DFQATT and CDR2 SNEGSKA (reference sequence). The CDR3 spans 13 residues. V was trimmed by 2 bases and J by 3 bases, leaving 11 bases between them.

There are many counts of this clonotype. The V and J genes are TRBV5-1 and TRBJ2-1; the match to TRBD2 covers 12 bases. Trimming took 3 bases from V and 9 from J; bases not matched to a gene: 7. Per germline, CDR1 SGHRS and CDR2 YFSETQ. The CDR3 spans 15 residues. The CDR3 bases are TGCGCCAGCAGCTGGGCTAGCGGGGGGGCCAGTGAGCAGTTCTTC. Translating it yields CASSWASGGASEQFF. The variable domain in full, completed from reference TRBV5-1 and TRBJ2-1, reads KAGVTQTPRYLIKTRGQQVTLSCSPISGHRSVSWYQQTPGQGLQFLFEYFSETQRNKGNFPGRFSGRQFSNSRSEMNVSTLELGDSALYLCASSWASGGASEQFFGPGTRLTVL.

In this sample, this clonotype turned up a few times. The chain has TRBV4-1 and TRBJ2-2; TRBD2 aligns across 7 bases. This CDR3 is 16 amino acids long. V lost 0 bases and J lost 6; bases outside the gene matches: 7. In germline, CDR1 is MGHRA, CDR2 YSYEKL. CDR3 protein: CASSQEQLARAGELFF. DNA for the CDR3: TGCGCCAGCAGCCAAGAACAACTAGCGAGGGCCGGGGAGCTGTTTTTT.

The chain joins TRBV20-1 to TRBJ2-5, with 8 nucleotides matching TRBD2. The germline gives CDR1 DFQATT, CDR2 SNEGSKA (reference sequence). V lost 6 bases and J lost 5; bases outside the gene matches: 11. The CDR3 contains 14 residues. CDR3 coding DNA: TGCAGTGCCCGTTGGGCGGGGGGCGGTGAGACCCAGTACTTC. This encodes CSARWAGGGETQYF.

V gene TRBV15 combines with J gene TRBJ2-7; 7 bases agree with TRBD2. This CDR3 region has 15 residues. With 4 bases clipped from V and 7 bases from J, the junction kept 13 bases outside the gene matches. Germline CDR1 reads LNHNV; CDR2 reads YYDKDF (reference sequence). In DNA form, the CDR3 reads TGTGCCACCAGCACGGGCACCAGACTAGCTAGGGAGCAGTACTTC. This encodes CATSTGTRLAREQYF.

This chain uses TRBV13 with TRBJ1-4, with 8 nucleotides matching TRBD1. Germline V gene sequence: CDR1 PRHDT, CDR2 FYEKMQ (reference sequence). The CDR3 has 17 residues. V shed 7 bases and J 0 bases; nucleotides not matched to a gene: 10. CDR3: CASTIRQGISTNEKLFF. DNA of the CDR3: TGTGCCAGCACCATCAGACAGGGGATCTCAACTAATGAAAAACTGTTTTTT. Combining the CDR3 with reference TRBV13 and TRBJ1-4 gives the whole variable domain AAGVIQSPRHLIKEKRETATLKCYPIPRHDTVYWYQQGPGQDPQFLISFYEKMQSDKGSIPDRFSAQQFSDYHSELNMSSLELGDSALYFCASTIRQGISTNEKLFFGSGTQLSVL.

This chain links TRBV5-1 with TRBJ2-7; D gene unclear. With 5 bases removed from V and 2 bases from J, the gap between germline ends came to 20 bases. CDR1 is SGHRS and CDR2 is YFSETQ in the germline V gene. This CDR3 has 16 amino acids. The CDR3 reads CASRPHPDVMPYEQYF. The CDR3 region has the DNA TGCGCCAGCAGACCTCACCCTGACGTCATGCCCTACGAGCAGTACTTC.